The 16 T cell receptor beta chains listed next were all sequenced from one sample in a study of technical replicates of blood from several donors. Data came from immunoSEQ multiplex PCR; TCRdb stores just in-frame clones and leaves some out. The sample lists about 89,000 clones, 94% seen once, with around 0.23% in the top ten. The source material was T cells isolated from PBMCs. Receptors originate from a human donor in good health.

Here the CDR3 DNA reads TGTGCCAGCAGCAAAGGAGGACTAGCGGGAGTAGGGGACAATGAGCAGTTCTTC. Translation: CASSKGGLAGVGDNEQFF. V is TRBV21-1 and J is TRBJ2-1; the table names TRBD2, a call not compared with the DNA. TRBV21-1 represents a pseudogene. CDR3 length: 18 residues.

The chain carries TRBV9 and TRBJ1-1; D is unclear. Germline V gives CDR1 SGDLS, CDR2 YYNGEE. Trimming stripped 3 bases from V and 2 bases from J, with 5 bases between. This CDR3 region has 12 residues. DNA for the CDR3: TGTGCCAGCAGCGGTAGAAACACTGAAGCTTTCTTT. Residues: CASSGRNTEAFF.

The J gene is TRBJ1-2, the V gene TRBV6-5; D ambiguous. Germline CDR1 is MNHEY and CDR2 is SVGAGI. Trimming stripped 8 bases from V and 4 bases from J, with 14 bases between. The CDR3 extends over 13 amino acids. The CDR3 DNA follows: TGTGCCAGCGCTTACCGGTCCTCCTATGGCTACACCTTC. Its translation is CASAYRSSYGYTF.

This chain uses TRBV5-1 with TRBJ1-6; TRBD1 agrees at 8 bases. This CDR3 is built from 19 residues. The germline gives CDR1 SGHRS, CDR2 YFSETQ. V trimming: 7 bases; J trimming: 8 bases; junction bases outside the gene matches: 23. CDR3 in DNA: TGCGCCAGCGCCGTAAGCCTCAGGACAGGGCAAACTGGGGATTCACCCCTCCACTTT. Its protein is CASAVSLRTGQTGDSPLHF.

J is TRBJ1-1 and V is TRBV28, with unresolved D. This CDR3 has 13 amino acids. Trimming removed 2 bases from V and 5 bases from J, with 9 bases in between. Germline V gene data show CDR1 as MDHEN and CDR2 as SYDVKM. The CDR3 is CASSLMRGTEAFF. CDR3 bases: TGTGCCAGCAGTTTAATGCGGGGAACTGAAGCTTTCTTT.

The chain couples TRBV21-1 to TRBJ2-7; TRBD1 was called by the table and not checked on the DNA. TRBV21-1 is a documented pseudogene. This CDR3 contains 14 residues. CDR3 nucleotide sequence: TGTGCCAGCAGCAAAAAAGTTGCCAATCAGGAGCAGTACTTC. Its translation: CASSKKVANQEQYF.

This clone has only one observation. The chain couples TRBV28 to TRBJ2-7; perhaps TRBD1 as D (6 bases). The V gene's germline CDR1 is MDHEN and CDR2 SYDVKM. The CDR3 runs 16 residues. V shed 4 bases and J shed 1 base, with 17 bases lying between them. The CDR3, as DNA: TGTGCCAGCAGTTCACAGGTGCGACAGGTGTCCTACGAGCAGTACTTC. Translating it yields CASSSQVRQVSYEQYF.

The chain carries TRBV18 and TRBJ1-5; D uncertain. CDR3 length equals 16 residues. Between the trimmed V and J ends, which lost 6 bases and 5 bases, there was a span of 20 bases. Germline CDR1 and CDR2: KGHSH and LQKENI. The CDR3 spells CASSPLRGVGDQPQHF. In nucleotides, the CDR3 is TGTGCCAGCTCCCCGCTTCGGGGTGTGGGTGATCAGCCCCAGCATTTT.

The V gene is TRBV10-1, the J gene TRBJ2-7, with 7 bases that match TRBD1. CDR1 and CDR2 from the germline V gene are WNHNN and SYGVQD (reference sequence). Germline trimming cut 3 bases from V and 0 bases from J; bases unmatched to any gene: 5. CDR3 size: 15 residues. The CDR3 bases are TGCGCCAGCAGTGAAGGCAGGGGGAACTCCTACGAGCAGTACTTC. Encoded protein: CASSEGRGNSYEQYF.

This chain links TRBV9 with TRBJ2-7, with 8 nucleotides matching TRBD1. The junction had 8 bases not matched to a gene; V was cut back by 4 bases and J by 2 bases. CDR1 SGDLS and CDR2 YYNGEE come from the germline V gene. The CDR3 spans 15 residues. The CDR3 DNA reads as TGTGCCAGCAGCACCCATCCGGGACAGGCCTACGAGCAGTACTTC. It is translated as CASSTHPGQAYEQYF.

The chain employs TRBV5-4 and TRBJ2-2; tentatively, D is TRBD1 (6 bases). The CDR3 is made up of 15 amino acids. V was shortened by 0 bases and J by 3 bases, with 9 bases between the two germline ends. Germline loops: CDR1 SGHNT, CDR2 YYREEE (reference sequence). CDR3 sequence reads: CASSLAQGYTGELFF. The DNA for the CDR3 is TGTGCCAGCAGCTTGGCGCAGGGGTACACCGGGGAGCTGTTTTTT.

The chain joins TRBV28 to TRBJ1-1; possibly TRBD1 for D (5 bases). The length of the CDR3 is 15 residues. Trimming removed 4 bases at V and 0 bases at J, with 12 bases between. Germline V gene sequence: CDR1 MDHEN, CDR2 SYDVKM. CDR3 in DNA: TGTGCCAGCAGTTCGACAGTGTCTTTGAACACTGAAGCTTTCTTT. It yields the protein CASSSTVSLNTEAFF. Using reference TRBV28 and TRBJ1-1 for the parts outside the CDR3, the full variable domain is DVKVTQSSRYLVKRTGEKVFLECVQDMDHENMFWYRQDPGLGLRLIYFSYDVKMKEKGDIPEGYSVSREKKERFSLILESASTNQTSMYLCASSSTVSLNTEAFFGQGTRLTVV.

The chain is built from TRBV5-6 and TRBJ1-2, with D tentatively TRBD1 (5 bases). The CDR3 totals 14 residues. CDR1 and CDR2 from the germline V gene are SGHDT and YYEEEE. V lost 2 bases, J lost 7 bases, and 15 bases lay in between. CDR3 bases: TGTGCCAGCAGCTTACGACAGTCATCATCTGGCTACACCTTC. The encoded protein is CASSLRQSSSGYTF.

V and J are TRBV6-1 and TRBJ1-4; D may be TRBD1 (6 bases). The germline gives CDR1 MNHNS, CDR2 SASEGT. The V end was cut by 5 bases, the J end by 5 bases, with 9 bases between. There are 13 residues in the CDR3. CDR3 sequence reads: CASSRTGNEKLFF. CDR3 sequence (DNA): TGTGCCAGCAGTAGAACAGGGAATGAAAAACTGTTTTTT.

This chain links TRBV5-6 with TRBJ2-7, with D possibly matching TRBD1 (6 bases). Between the trimmed V and J ends, which lost 2 bases and 0 bases, there was a span of 12 bases. Germline CDR1 reads SGHDT; CDR2 reads YYEEEE. The CDR3 consists of 15 residues. The CDR3 nucleotides are TGTGCCAGCAGCTTACAAGACAGGCCCTCCTACGAGCAGTACTTC. Translating it yields CASSLQDRPSYEQYF.

The V and J genes are TRBV30 and TRBJ1-5, with a tentative D call TRBD1 (6 bases). V gave up 4 bases and J gave up 7 bases, with 11 bases separating them. This CDR3 contains 12 residues. CDR1 is GTSNPN and CDR2 is SVGIG in the germline V gene (reference sequence). DNA of the CDR3: TGTGCCTGGAACAGGGCGTCCCAGCCCCAGCATTTT. This sequence encodes CAWNRASQPQHF.